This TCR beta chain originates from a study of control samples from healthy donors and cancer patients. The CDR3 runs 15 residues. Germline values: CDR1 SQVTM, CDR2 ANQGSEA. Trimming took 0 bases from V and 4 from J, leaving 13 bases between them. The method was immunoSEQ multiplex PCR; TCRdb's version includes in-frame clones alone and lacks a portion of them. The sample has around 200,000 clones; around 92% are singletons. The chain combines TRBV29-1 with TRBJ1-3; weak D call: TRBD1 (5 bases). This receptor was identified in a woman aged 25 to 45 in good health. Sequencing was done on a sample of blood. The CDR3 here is CSVEDPGGTGNTIYF. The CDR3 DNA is TGCAGCGTTGAAGATCCCGGGGGTACGGGAAACACCATATATTTT.